This TCR beta chain was identified in a study of blood T cells in healthy people across ages. Together with a sample-barcoded 5' primer, a J-beta primer mix was included in a second PCR lasting roughly 6 to 12 cycles. From the 5' RACE reads, TCRdb called clonotypes with MiXCR, one entry per CDR3 protein. This table holds more than 450,000 distinct CDR3 sequences, roughly a quarter found once. The V gene end was trimmed by 6 bases and the J gene end by 1 base; junction bases not matched to a gene: 3. The CDR3 contains 14 residues. Per the germline V gene, CDR1 is SNHLY and CDR2 is FYNNEI. The data also belong to a second study, concerning T cells of mothers and their children.

This chain links TRBV2 with TRBJ1-1, with TRBD1 matching over 9 bases. The sequence derives from a boy under 10 years old in good health. The sequencing sample was made of blood. The CDR3 reads CASSEDRGNTEAFF. For the CDR3, the DNA is TGTGCCAGCAGCGAGGACAGGGGGAACACTGAAGCTTTCTTT. The full variable domain, rest sourced from reference TRBV2 and TRBJ1-1, is EPEVTQTPSHQVTQMGQEVILRCVPISNHLYFYWYRQILGQKVEFLVSFYNNEISEKSEIFDDQFSVERPDGSNFTLKIRSTKLEDSAMYFCASSEDRGNTEAFFGQGTRLTVV.